Below, 22 T cell receptor beta chains from the same sample are listed, as sequenced in a study of blood T cells in healthy people across ages (dated by TCRdb to about 2015). Receptors were amplified or captured by 5' RACE. Sequencing took place on an Illumina HiSeq 2500. A second PCR of roughly 7 to 11 cycles was performed with a sample-barcoded 5' primer and a J-beta primer mix. TCRdb trimmed the raw reads at Q25, called clones with MiXCR and kept productive beta chains. Rows merge per CDR3 protein into single entries with the most common DNA and genes. The sample profile shows around 990,000 distinct CDR3 sequences; 20% to 25% of them were found once. Together, the top ten hold around 0.75% of the sample. The sample was also reused in another study, on T cells of mothers and their children.

Sequencing was done on a sample of blood. Receptor source: a girl aged 2 to 10 in good health.

The chain combines TRBV29-1 with TRBJ2-6, with TRBD1 matching 9 bases. Germline CDR1 is SQVTM and CDR2 is ANQGSEA. Trimming cost V 6 bases and J 0 bases; bases outside gene matches: 12. This CDR3 is built from 18 residues. CDR3 sequence: CSVRDRAVDLSGANVLTF. CDR3 nucleotide sequence: TGCAGCGTCCGGGACAGGGCTGTGGATCTCTCTGGGGCCAACGTCCTGACTTTC. Filled out from reference TRBV29-1 and TRBJ2-6, the complete variable domain reads SAVISQKPSRDICQRGTSLTIQCQVDSQVTMMFWYRQQPGQSLTLIATANQGSEATYESGFVIDKFPISRPNLTFSTLTVSNMSPEDSSIYLCSVRDRAVDLSGANVLTFGAGSRLTVL.

There are many counts of this clonotype. The chain links TRBV3-1 to TRBJ2-7; D might be TRBD2 (7 bases). The CDR3 loop spans 15 amino acids. V lost 1 base to trimming and J lost 0 bases, with 10 bases between them. From germline, CDR1 is LGHDT and CDR2 YNNKEL (reference sequence). The CDR3 reads CASSQGGGFSYEQYF. The CDR3 DNA reads as TGTGCCAGCAGCCAAGGGGGGGGCTTCTCCTACGAGCAGTACTTC.

This clonotype was found a few times. This sequence joins TRBV6-6 and TRBJ1-2; weak D call: TRBD1 (6 bases). This CDR3 has 12 residues. In germline, CDR1 is MNHNY, CDR2 SVGAGI (reference sequence). V gave up 6 bases and J gave up 7 bases, with 12 bases separating them. Here the CDR3 reads CASRKGGVGYTF. The CDR3 DNA follows: TGTGCCAGCAGAAAAGGGGGGGTTGGCTACACCTTC.

The rearrangement links TRBV7-2 to TRBJ1-3; no clear D. V was trimmed by 7 bases and J by 0 bases, leaving 13 bases between them. This CDR3 is built from 15 residues. The germline V gene encodes CDR1 SGHTA and CDR2 FQGNSA. The CDR3: CASTSPDFSGNTIYF. The CDR3 DNA sequence: TGTGCCAGCACCTCCCCGGATTTCTCTGGAAACACCATATATTTT.

There are a few counts of this clonotype. CDR3: CASSLIAGNLQSSYNEQFF. CDR3 bases: TGTGCCAGCAGCTTAATCGCGGGCAACTTGCAATCCTCCTACAATGAGCAGTTCTTC. V gene TRBV7-9 combines with J gene TRBJ2-1, with D tentatively TRBD2 (5 bases). The germline V gene encodes CDR1 SEHNR and CDR2 FQNEAQ (reference sequence). The length of the CDR3 is 19 residues. V was shortened by 2 bases and J by 0 bases, with 20 bases between the two germline ends.

This chain links TRBV29-1 with TRBJ1-1; D may be TRBD1 (5 bases). In germline, CDR1 is SQVTM, CDR2 ANQGSEA. With 1 base removed from V and 7 bases from J, the gap between germline ends came to 13 bases. This CDR3 has 13 residues. The CDR3 sequence is CSVEGGTQGEAFF. Here the CDR3 DNA reads TGCAGCGTTGAAGGAGGGACCCAAGGTGAAGCTTTCTTT.

This clonotype was picked up a small number of times. Sequence at one end of the junction differs from germline and may be a read error. The rearrangement links TRBV29-1 to TRBJ2-2; the D gene is possibly TRBD1 (5 bases). The CDR3 is 13 amino acids. Germline CDR1 reads SQVTM; CDR2 reads ANQGSEA. CDR3 sequence (DNA): TGCAGCGTTGGACAGTTAAACACCGGTGAGCTGTTTTTT. Its translation is CSVGQLNTGELFF.

V is TRBV7-2 and J is TRBJ2-5, with D uncertain. The CDR3 covers 13 residues. Germline CDR1 is SGHTA and CDR2 is FQGNSA. Trimming removed 5 bases at V and 2 bases at J, with 9 bases between. The chain's CDR3 is CASSRIPQETQYF. DNA for the CDR3: TGTGCCAGCAGCCGGATACCGCAAGAGACCCAGTACTTC.

This clonotype showed up just a few times. V is TRBV14 and J is TRBJ2-5; 9 bases agree with TRBD1. Germline CDR1 reads SGHDN; CDR2 reads FVKESK. Germline trimming cut 5 bases from V and 0 bases from J; bases unmatched to any gene: 4. The CDR3 runs to 15 residues. As DNA, the CDR3 is TGTGCCAGCAGCACCCACAGGGGGCACCAAGAGACCCAGTACTTC. Translation: CASSTHRGHQETQYF. The full variable domain, rest sourced from reference TRBV14 and TRBJ2-5, is EAGVTQFPSHSVIEKGQTVTLRCDPISGHDNLYWYRRVMGKEIKFLLHFVKESKQDESGMPNNRFLAERTGGTYSTLKVQPAELEDSGVYFCASSTHRGHQETQYFGPGTRLLVL.

The J gene is TRBJ1-1, the V gene TRBV6-5, with D perhaps TRBD1 (6 bases). Germline lookup yields CDR1 MNHEY and CDR2 SVGAGI. Trimming left V 8 bases short and J 7 bases short, with 11 bases between. There are 11 residues in the CDR3. CDR3 DNA sequence: TGTGCCAGCCGACAGGCCAGTGAAGCTTTCTTT. This translates into CASRQASEAFF.

The chain employs TRBV7-8 and TRBJ1-2; D unclear. V was trimmed by 5 bases and J by 8 bases, leaving 15 bases between them. Germline V lookup: CDR1 SGHVS, CDR2 FQNEAQ. The CDR3 runs to 13 residues. CDR3 protein: CASSPGFQRGYTF. The CDR3 DNA reads TGTGCCAGCAGCCCCGGGTTCCAGAGGGGCTACACCTTC.

In the case of this clonotype: This may be a read error: a much more frequent sequence differs by one nucleotide. The V and J genes are TRBV12-3 or TRBV12-4 and TRBJ2-3; 9 bases match TRBD2. This CDR3 region has 15 residues. CDR3 nucleotide sequence: TGTGCCAGCAGTTTAAGCGGGGGGTGGGGAGATACGGAGTATTTT. Its protein is CASSLSGGWGDTEYF.

The chain combines TRBV29-1 with TRBJ2-1; tentative D call: TRBD2 (5 bases). This CDR3 spans 13 amino acids. The V end was cut by 2 bases, the J end by 5 bases, with 10 bases between. Germline assignment: CDR1 SQVTM and CDR2 ANQGSEA. CDR3 sequence reads: CSVERGGDNEQFF. CDR3 DNA: TGCAGCGTTGAACGGGGTGGGGACAATGAGCAGTTCTTC.

This clonotype was seen more than once but under ten times. J is TRBJ2-3 and V is TRBV3-1; no definite D call. Germline V CDR1 and CDR2: LGHDT, YNNKEL (reference sequence). The CDR3 has 16 residues. V was pared by 0 bases and J by 4 bases, with 14 bases between. For the CDR3, the DNA is TGTGCCAGCAGCCAAGATCCCACCGTCGCGGCAGATACGCAGTATTTT. The encoded protein is CASSQDPTVAADTQYF.

The rearrangement uses TRBV7-2 and TRBJ2-7; D remains ambiguous. The CDR3 length is 14 residues. With 1 base removed from V and 3 bases from J, the gap between germline ends came to 10 bases. Germline V CDR1 and CDR2: SGHTA, FQGNSA. The CDR3 DNA is TGTGCCAGCAGCTTAGAAGTTTCCCTCTACGAGCAGTACTTC. Its protein product is CASSLEVSLYEQYF.

This clonotype was recorded a few times. The chain carries TRBV9 and TRBJ2-5; D is uncertain. V was shortened by 4 bases and J by 0 bases, with 13 bases between the two germline ends. The germline CDR1 and CDR2 sequences are SGDLS and YYNGEE. The CDR3 loop spans 15 amino acids. CDR3 nucleotide sequence: TGTGCCAGCAGCCATACTTCAGAACACCAAGAGACCCAGTACTTC. Protein product: CASSHTSEHQETQYF.

The rearrangement joins TRBV2 to TRBJ1-1, with a tentative D call TRBD1 (6 bases). The ends were cut back, 8 bases at V and 5 bases at J, with 18 bases in the middle. CDR3 size: 14 residues. From germline, CDR1 is SNHLY and CDR2 FYNNEI. The CDR3 here is CASETGPGVTEAFF. CDR3 nucleotides: TGTGCCAGCGAGACCGGCCCAGGGGTAACTGAAGCTTTCTTT. The full variable domain, its missing parts supplied by reference TRBV2 and TRBJ1-1, is EPEVTQTPSHQVTQMGQEVILRCVPISNHLYFYWYRQILGQKVEFLVSFYNNEISEKSEIFDDQFSVERPDGSNFTLKIRSTKLEDSAMYFCASETGPGVTEAFFGQGTRLTVV.

This clonotype was seen more than once but under ten times. DNA for the CDR3: TGTGTCGTATCAGGGGGAGCTGAGCAGTTCTTC. Translation gives CVVSGGAEQFF. The chain couples TRBV19 to TRBJ2-5, with 7 positions matching TRBD1. The end of the DNA aligns better with TRBJ2-1, so the J call may be wrong. Germline V gives CDR1 LNHDA, CDR2 SQIVND (reference sequence). The CDR3 length is 11 residues.

The chain links TRBV11-2 to TRBJ2-5; 9 bases line up with TRBD1. J was trimmed by 2 bases and V by 6 bases; bases with no gene match: 16. This CDR3 region has 18 residues. Germline V gives CDR1 SGHAT, CDR2 FQNNGV. The CDR3 nucleotides are TGTGCCAGCAGGATGGGGGTGGGGACAGGGCCCACTCAAGAGACCCAGTACTTC. Its translation is CASRMGVGTGPTQETQYF.

V gene TRBV11-3 combines with J gene TRBJ2-5; TRBD2 is a possible D gene (7 bases). The assigned J gene may be wrong: the sequence end matches TRBJ2-1 better. Germline lookup yields CDR1 SGHNT and CDR2 YENEEA. The CDR3 contains 15 residues. The CDR3 DNA follows: TGTGCCAGCAGCTTTTGGGGGGGGGGCACAAATGAGCAGTTCTTC. It translates to CASSFWGGGTNEQFF.

The rearrangement links TRBV28 to TRBJ1-2; D might be TRBD1 (6 bases). The CDR3 extends over 12 amino acids. Germline V gene lookup returns CDR1 MDHEN and CDR2 SYDVKM. Trimming removed 7 bases at V and 8 bases at J, with 14 bases between. DNA for the CDR3: TGTGCCAGCACAGACCAAACAGGGGGCTACACCTTC. As protein: CASTDQTGGYTF.

The rearrangement uses TRBV2 and TRBJ2-5; D uncertain. The J call is in doubt because the DNA end fits TRBJ2-1 better. The CDR3 sequence is 13 residues long. The germline V gene encodes CDR1 SNHLY and CDR2 FYNNEI. This CDR3 reads CASRFGLYNEQFF. In nucleotides, the CDR3 is TGTGCCAGCAGATTTGGTTTATACAATGAGCAGTTCTTC.